Presented here are 5 T cell receptor beta chains from one specimen sequenced in a study of blood T cell repertoires in COVID-19 (dated by TCRdb to the early 2020s). Libraries came from the immunoSEQ multiplex PCR assay. Drawn from immuneACCESS, this table holds only the in-frame rearrangements with V and J called that TCRdb kept. Clones are partly lost; checked studies trace under half to an unresolved V gene and leave the rest unexplained. The sample table shows under 150,000 clones, and under 80% are seen once. The ten largest clones represent over 10% of the sample. The material sequenced was peripheral blood. All receptors derive from a man older than 75 with acute or convalescent COVID-19.

This clone was seen just once. CDR3 coding DNA: TGTGCCAGCTCAAGTCAGGGGGATCAGCCCCAGCATTTT. This codes for CASSSQGDQPQHF. The chain carries TRBV18 and TRBJ1-5; 7 bases align to TRBD1. Trimming took 5 bases from V and 5 from J; bases not matched to a gene: 3. This CDR3 is 13 amino acids long. CDR1 is KGHSH and CDR2 is LQKENI in the germline V gene.

In DNA form, the CDR3 reads TGTGCCAGCTCACCGGGACATCAGAACACTGAAGCTTTCTTT. Its protein is CASSPGHQNTEAFF. The chain employs TRBV18 and TRBJ1-1, with D possibly being TRBD1 (6 bases). Deletions cut 3 bases from V and 1 base from J, with 9 bases between. CDR1 KGHSH and CDR2 LQKENI come from the germline V gene. The CDR3 has 14 residues.

The rearrangement uses TRBV10-3 and TRBJ1-2; possibly TRBD1 for D (5 bases). Trimming removed 1 base at V and 8 bases at J, with 20 bases between. The CDR3 sequence is 16 residues long. The germline V gene has CDR1 ENHRY and CDR2 SYGVKD. The DNA for the CDR3 is TGTGCCATCAGTGAGTGGGGCGATCCCGCTTCTGAGGGCTACACCTTC. Translated: CAISEWGDPASEGYTF.

The chain couples TRBV6-2 or TRBV6-3 to TRBJ2-2; D unresolved. Trimming left V 0 bases short and J 9 bases short, with 11 bases between. There are 14 residues in the CDR3. Germline V gene data show CDR1 as MNHEY and CDR2 as SVGEGT. The CDR3 DNA reads TGTGCCAGCAGTTACTCGAGAACCCACCGGGAGCTGTTTTTT. Its translation is CASSYSRTHRELFF.

The gene calls are TRBV28 and TRBJ2-3, with 11 positions matching TRBD2. J was trimmed by 3 bases and V by 7 bases; bases with no gene match: 6. The V gene's germline CDR1 is MDHEN and CDR2 SYDVKM. This CDR3 is built from 15 residues. Here the CDR3 reads CASTDSGGATDTQYF. CDR3 sequence (DNA): TGTGCCAGCACGGATAGCGGGGGGGCTACAGATACGCAGTATTTT.